These T cell receptor beta chains were read from a single sample in a study of blood T cell repertoires in COVID-19. The method was immunoSEQ multiplex PCR; TCRdb's version includes in-frame clones alone and lacks a portion of them. The top ten clones hold 1.5% to 2% of a sample with 210,000 or so clones, roughly nine tenths of them seen once. The sample taken for sequencing was peripheral blood. These receptors originate from a man aged 35-49 years with active or convalescent COVID-19. CDR3s include the opening cysteine and the closing phenylalanine or tryptophan. D genes are given only for firm matches. A clone size is listed for some rows: how often the clone was seen (once, few, many), or a class if it is expanded.

size | J | D | V | CDR3 | DNA
NA | TRBJ2-5 | NA | TRBV4-1 | CASSQAGGVETQYF | TGCGCCAGCAGCCAAGCTGGGGGCGTGGAGACCCAGTACTTC
NA | TRBJ1-3 | TRBD1 | TRBV5-1 | CASSHGTGDTFSGNTIYF | TGCGCCAGCAGCCACGGGACAGGGGATACTTTCTCTGGAAACACCATATATTTT
NA | TRBJ2-3 | TRBD2 | TRBV5-1 | CASTRLAGSTDTQYF | TGCGCCAGCACCAGACTAGCGGGGAGCACAGATACGCAGTATTTT
NA | TRBJ2-3 | TRBD1 | TRBV30 | CAWTQGATGWGTDTQYF | TGTGCCTGGACCCAGGGGGCGACCGGGTGGGGCACAGATACGCAGTATTTT
NA | TRBJ1-1 | NA | TRBV6-5 | CASSPRQVEDTEAFF | TGTGCCAGCAGTCCGCGACAGGTGGAAGACACTGAAGCTTTCTTT
NA | TRBJ1-1 | NA | TRBV7-6 | CASSPPGVNTEAFF | TGTGCCAGCAGCCCCCCGGGAGTTAACACTGAAGCTTTCTTT
NA | TRBJ1-1 | NA | TRBV5-8 | CASSISRGAEAFF | TGTGCCAGCAGCATATCCAGGGGAGCTGAAGCTTTCTTT
NA | TRBJ1-4 | NA | TRBV28 | CASSFFDRSEKLFF | TGTGCCAGCAGTTTCTTCGATAGGAGTGAAAAACTGTTTTTT
once | TRBJ2-1 | NA | TRBV18 | CASSPFSGDEQFF | TGTGCCAGCTCACCATTCTCGGGGGATGAGCAGTTCTTC
NA | TRBJ1-2 | NA | TRBV4-2 | CASSQDLGRGSTRGYTF | TGTGCCAGCAGCCAAGATTTAGGTCGGGGGTCGACACGGGGCTACACCTTC
NA | TRBJ2-5 | NA | TRBV19 | CATRSSEETQYF | TGTGCCACCCGTAGCAGTGAGGAGACCCAGTACTTC
many | TRBJ1-2 | NA | TRBV20-1 | CSASRDSYGYTF | TGCAGTGCTAGTAGGGACTCGTATGGCTACACCTTC
NA | TRBJ2-1 | NA | TRBV7-3 | CASSKDSNYNEQFF | TGTGCCAGCAGCAAGGACAGTAACTACAATGAGCAGTTCTTC
NA | TRBJ2-7 | NA | TRBV6-2/TRBV6-3 | CASSYRGQVYEQYF | TGTGCCAGCAGTTATCGGGGACAAGTCTACGAGCAGTACTTC
few | TRBJ2-7 | TRBD2 | TRBV2 | CASSRLGGGLNYEQYF | TGTGCCAGCAGTAGACTGGGCGGGGGGCTGAACTACGAGCAGTACTTC
NA | TRBJ1-2 | NA | TRBV6-6 | CASEGGEGYTF | TGTGCCAGTGAGGGGGGGGAGGGCTACACCTTC
NA | TRBJ2-4 | TRBD2 | TRBV9 | CASSVETGGPEDIQYF | TGTGCCAGCAGCGTAGAGACGGGAGGGCCCGAGGACATTCAGTACTTC
NA | TRBJ2-7 | TRBD1 | TRBV10-1 | CASSPRDRVYEQYF | TGCGCCAGCAGCCCCCGGGACAGGGTCTACGAGCAGTACTTC
NA | TRBJ1-1 | NA | TRBV28 | CASSRQWKGMGMAFF | TGTGCCAGCAGTCGGCAGTGGAAGGGGATGGGGATGGCTTTCTTT
NA | TRBJ2-7 | NA | TRBV28 | CASSLPQGTSYEQYF | TGTGCCAGCAGTTTACCGCAGGGCACCTCCTACGAGCAGTACTTC
NA | TRBJ2-2 | TRBD1 | TRBV28 | CASKGTDPPSRELFF | TGTGCCAGCAAAGGGACAGACCCTCCTTCTCGGGAGCTGTTTTTT
NA | TRBJ1-6 | NA | TRBV7-3 | CASSRTGGNSPLHF | TGTGCCAGCAGCCGGACGGGGGGTAATTCACCCCTCCACTTT
NA | TRBJ1-5 | NA | TRBV4-1 | CASSQDRQGNQPQHF | TGCGCCAGCAGCCAAGATCGGCAGGGCAATCAGCCCCAGCATTTT
NA | TRBJ2-7 | NA | TRBV9 | CASSVGDSLGEQYF | TGTGCCAGCAGCGTAGGAGACAGCTTAGGTGAGCAGTACTTC
NA | TRBJ2-1 | NA | TRBV5-1 | CASSLFRNEQFF | TGCGCCAGCAGCTTGTTCCGGAATGAGCAGTTCTTC
NA | TRBJ1-4 | NA | TRBV7-9 | CASSLGQYNEKLFF | TGTGCCAGCAGCTTAGGACAGTATAATGAAAAACTGTTTTTT
NA | TRBJ2-1 | TRBD2 | TRBV6-5 | CASNIGTSEDNEQFF | TGTGCCAGCAACATCGGGACTAGCGAGGACAATGAGCAGTTCTTC
NA | TRBJ1-2 | NA | TRBV24-1 | CATSGGGNGYTF | TGTGCCACCAGTGGAGGAGGGAACGGCTACACCTTC
NA | TRBJ2-7 | TRBD1 | TRBV5-1 | CASSSHRGYEQYF | TGCGCCAGCAGCTCTCACAGGGGCTACGAGCAGTACTTC
NA | TRBJ1-4 | TRBD1 | TRBV5-1 | CASSLGDRGPEKLFF | TGCGCCAGCAGCTTGGGGGACAGGGGGCCCGAAAAACTGTTTTTT
NA | TRBJ2-2 | TRBD1 | TRBV5-6 | CASRGTGGGTGELFF | TGTGCCAGCAGGGGGACAGGGGGCGGCACCGGGGAGCTGTTTTTT
NA | TRBJ2-2 | NA | TRBV28 | CASRRSGIGELFF | TGTGCCAGCAGAAGGTCAGGAATCGGGGAGCTGTTTTTT
few | TRBJ1-6 | NA | TRBV5-8 | CASSLGNRLYNSPLHF | TGTGCCAGCAGCTTGGGGAACAGGCTCTATAATTCACCCCTCCACTTT
few | TRBJ1-4 | NA | TRBV28 | CASSLDSPTNEKLFF | TGTGCCAGCAGTCTTGACAGCCCAACTAATGAAAAACTGTTTTTT
NA | TRBJ2-7 | NA | TRBV5-8 | CASSFVQGSFYEQYF | TGTGCCAGCAGCTTTGTCCAGGGTTCTTTCTACGAGCAGTACTTC
NA | TRBJ1-6 | TRBD1 | TRBV3-1/TRBV3-2 | CASRPGTGVPMDSPLHF | TGTGCCAGCAGACCCGGGACAGGGGTCCCCATGGATTCACCCCTCCACTTT
NA | TRBJ1-5 | NA | TRBV18 | CASTLIGGGSNQPQHF | TGTGCCAGCACCCTTATAGGGGGGGGAAGCAATCAGCCCCAGCATTTT
NA | TRBJ1-1 | TRBD1 | TRBV5-1 | CASSPVPGQGFTEAFF | TGCGCCAGCAGCCCCGTCCCGGGACAGGGATTCACTGAAGCTTTCTTT
NA | TRBJ2-7 | TRBD1 | TRBV7-8 | CASSTRTGFEHEQYF | TGTGCCAGCAGCACTCGGACAGGGTTTGAGCACGAGCAGTACTTC
NA | TRBJ1-2 | NA | TRBV4-1 | CASSQEGGGWGLGYTF | TGCGCCAGCAGCCAAGAAGGCGGAGGGTGGGGGTTAGGCTACACCTTC
NA | TRBJ1-2 | TRBD1 | TRBV28 | CASSQEGAEWYGYTF | TGTGCCAGCAGCCAAGAGGGGGCAGAATGGTATGGCTACACCTTC
NA | TRBJ1-5 | NA | TRBV7-6 | CASSLVAGFNQPQHF | TGTGCCAGCAGCTTAGTTGCAGGTTTCAATCAGCCCCAGCATTTT
few | TRBJ1-3 | NA | TRBV29-1 | CSVVGGEIGNTIYF | TGCAGCGTCGTGGGAGGGGAGATTGGAAACACCATATATTTT
NA | TRBJ1-5 | TRBD1 | TRBV28 | CASRPRDRAGQPQHF | TGTGCCAGCAGACCTCGGGACAGGGCGGGTCAGCCCCAGCATTTT
NA | TRBJ1-2 | NA | TRBV6-5 | CATKRGGSDGYTF | TGTGCCACCAAGAGAGGGGGTTCGGATGGCTACACCTTC
NA | TRBJ1-2 | TRBD1 | TRBV28 | CAIWTGPTGYTF | TGTGCCATCTGGACAGGGCCTACTGGCTACACCTTC
NA | TRBJ1-1 | NA | TRBV19 | CASSIAGGSGTEAFF | TGTGCCAGTAGTATTGCGGGGGGCTCGGGCACTGAAGCTTTCTTT
NA | TRBJ2-1 | TRBD1 | TRBV18 | CASSPPNAATGVYEQFF | TGTGCCAGCTCACCACCTAACGCTGCGACAGGGGTGTATGAGCAGTTCTTC
NA | TRBJ2-7 | NA | TRBV18 | CASSPNMYEQYF | TGTGCCAGCTCACCAAATATGTACGAGCAGTACTTC
NA | TRBJ1-2 | NA | TRBV12-5 | CASGPGTLYGYTF | TGTGCTAGTGGACCGGGGACACTTTATGGCTACACCTTC
NA | TRBJ2-3 | NA | TRBV1 | CTSSQDLLAGDTDTQYF | TGCACCAGCAGCCAGGACCTTCTAGCGGGGGACACAGATACGCAGTATTTT
NA | TRBJ1-6 | TRBD1 | TRBV28 | CASSFYRGLNSPLHF | TGTGCCAGCAGTTTCTACAGGGGGTTAAATTCACCCCTCCACTTT
NA | TRBJ2-1 | NA | TRBV6-1 | CASSEARVGVYSYNEQFF | TGTGCCAGCAGTGAAGCCAGGGTTGGAGTTTACTCCTACAATGAGCAGTTCTTC
NA | TRBJ2-7 | TRBD1 | TRBV6-5 | CATIGTGDHEQYF | TGTGCCACCATCGGGACAGGGGACCACGAGCAGTACTTC